The entry below describes one TCR beta chain. The antigen is undetermined. The method was immunoSEQ multiplex PCR; TCRdb's version includes in-frame clones alone and lacks a portion of them. This table holds approximately 80,000 clones, over 75% found once. V gave up 6 bases and J gave up 7 bases, with 7 bases separating them. This CDR3 contains 10 residues. The V gene's germline CDR1 is SGHAT and CDR2 FQNNGV. This entry is derived from a study of T cell responses to AZD1222 COVID-19 vaccine. Study background: Pooling of second doses given at about 4 or about 12 weeks was done. Study results and limitations: Spike as a whole was targeted by vaccine-associated CD4 TCRs, dominant at 160-218 and 743-854. Among spike-specific TCRs, nearly half reportedly target unmutated variant regions. Possibly, clonal diversity was underestimated; donors were largely white British and included more females.

The J gene is TRBJ2-7, the V gene TRBV11-2; D not certain. Sequenced material: peripheral blood, taken on day 0 of AZD1222 vaccination. This sequence was found in an adult in good health. CDR3 in amino acids: CASSGWEQYF. CDR3 sequence (DNA): TGTGCCAGCAGTGGTTGGGAGCAGTACTTC.